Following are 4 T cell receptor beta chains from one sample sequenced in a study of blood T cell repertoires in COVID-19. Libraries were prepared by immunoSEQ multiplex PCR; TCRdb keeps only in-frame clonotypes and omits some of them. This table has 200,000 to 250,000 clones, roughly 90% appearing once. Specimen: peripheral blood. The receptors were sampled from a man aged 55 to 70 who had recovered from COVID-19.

This CDR3 reads CASSSQGRDTEAFF. The DNA of the CDR3 is TGTGCCAGCAGTTCTCAGGGGAGGGACACTGAAGCTTTCTTT. The rearrangement uses TRBV28 and TRBJ1-1, with D perhaps TRBD1 (6 bases). There are 14 residues in the CDR3. Germline V lookup: CDR1 MDHEN, CDR2 SYDVKM. V was cut by 4 bases and J by 3 bases, with 12 bases left in between.

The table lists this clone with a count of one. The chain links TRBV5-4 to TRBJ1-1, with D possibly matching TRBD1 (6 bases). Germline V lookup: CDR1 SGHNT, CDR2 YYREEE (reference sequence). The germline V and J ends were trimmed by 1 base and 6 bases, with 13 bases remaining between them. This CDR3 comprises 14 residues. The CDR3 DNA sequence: TGTGCCAGCAGCTTGCAACAGGGCAATCCTGAAGCTTTCTTT. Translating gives CASSLQQGNPEAFF.

CDR3 region: CATMADHSPTGELFF. The CDR3 DNA follows: TGTGCCACCATGGCCGATCACAGCCCAACCGGGGAGCTGTTTTTT. The V gene is TRBV24-1, the J gene TRBJ2-2; the D is unclear. Deletions cut 8 bases from V and 5 bases from J, with 17 bases between. Per germline, CDR1 KGHDR and CDR2 SFDVKD. CDR3 size: 15 residues.

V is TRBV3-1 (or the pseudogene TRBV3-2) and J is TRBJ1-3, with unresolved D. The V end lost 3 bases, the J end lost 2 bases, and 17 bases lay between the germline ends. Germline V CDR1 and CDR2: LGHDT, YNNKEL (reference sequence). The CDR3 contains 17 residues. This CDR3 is CASSQSRLSQAGNTIYF. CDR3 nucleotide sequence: TGTGCCAGCAGCCAGTCCCGGCTCAGTCAGGCTGGAAACACCATATATTTT.